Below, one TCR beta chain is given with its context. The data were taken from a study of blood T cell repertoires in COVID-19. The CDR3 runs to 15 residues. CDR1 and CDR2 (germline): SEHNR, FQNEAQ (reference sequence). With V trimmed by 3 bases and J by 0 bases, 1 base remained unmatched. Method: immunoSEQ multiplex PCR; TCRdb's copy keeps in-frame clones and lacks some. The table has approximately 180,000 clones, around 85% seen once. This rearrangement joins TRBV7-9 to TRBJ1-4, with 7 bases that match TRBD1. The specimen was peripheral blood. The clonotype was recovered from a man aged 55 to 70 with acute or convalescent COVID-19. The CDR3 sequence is CASSLGQTTNEKLFF. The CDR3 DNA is TGTGCCAGCAGCTTGGGACAGACAACTAATGAAAAACTGTTTTTT.